The source of this T cell receptor (beta chain) is a study of blood T cells in healthy people across ages. Study outcomes and limitations: Per million T cells, TCR beta diversity dropped roughly linearly as age increased.

Combining a sample-barcoded 5' primer with a J-beta primer mix, a second PCR ran for roughly 7 to 12 cycles. One entry per CDR3 protein, called by TCRdb with MiXCR from the 5' RACE reads. Seen here are approximately 810,000 distinct CDR3 sequences, around 30% observed once, and the top ten hold 17%. With respect to this clonotype: Its antigen remains unidentified.

This sequence originates from a woman aged 80 or older in good health. Sequenced sample: blood.

The CDR3 spells CASREFDSNQPQHF. CDR3 coding DNA: TGTGCCAGCAGGGAATTTGACAGCAATCAGCCCCAGCATTTT. The chain carries TRBV6-1 and TRBJ1-5, with D unclear. CDR1 MNHNS and CDR2 SASEGT come from the germline V gene. The V end lost 6 bases, the J end lost 1 base, and 10 bases lay between the germline ends. This CDR3 contains 14 residues.